This TCR beta chain was identified during a study of CD8 T cells in ankylosing spondylitis. Overall study findings and caveats: Eight or nine highly homologous variants made up a TCR beta motif that seemed to typify ankylosing spondylitis blood.

As for this clonotype: What it recognizes is unknown.

TCRdb analysed the 5' RACE reads with MiXCR anew, one entry per CDR3 protein. The sample contains around 390,000 distinct CDR3 sequences, 20% to 25% of which appear only once. The germline gives CDR1 MNHNS, CDR2 SASEGT. This CDR3 spans 15 amino acids. V gave up 5 bases and J gave up 8 bases, with 19 bases separating them. The specimen was blood, either unsorted or a sorted T cell fraction (not recorded which). The sequence came from a male donor with ankylosing spondylitis. The chain carries TRBV6-1 and TRBJ2-1; D gene unclear. CDR3 in amino acids: CASSKTADPRHEQFF. The CDR3 DNA reads TGTGCCAGCAGTAAAACTGCGGACCCGCGCCATGAGCAGTTCTTC.